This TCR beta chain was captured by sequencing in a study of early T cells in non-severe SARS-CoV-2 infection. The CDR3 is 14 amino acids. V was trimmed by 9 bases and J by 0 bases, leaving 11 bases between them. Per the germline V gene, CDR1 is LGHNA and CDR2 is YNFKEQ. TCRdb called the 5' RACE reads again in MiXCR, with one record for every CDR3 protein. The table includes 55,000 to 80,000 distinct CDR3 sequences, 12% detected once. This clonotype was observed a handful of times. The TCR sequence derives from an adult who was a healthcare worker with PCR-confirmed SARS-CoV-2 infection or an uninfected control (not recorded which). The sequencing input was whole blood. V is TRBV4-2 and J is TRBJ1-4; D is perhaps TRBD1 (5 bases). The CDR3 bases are TGTGCCAGTGGGGCAGACTCAACTAATGAAAAACTGTTTTTT. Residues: CASGADSTNEKLFF.